The rows below give T cell receptor beta chains drawn from one sample of a study of T cells and copy number aberrations in small-cell lung cancer. Repertoires were generated with immunoSEQ multiplex PCR, while TCRdb's copy carries only in-frame clones and drops some. In the table there are about 2,700 clones, 70% to 80% of which are singletons. Source material: normal tissue next to the tumor. The receptor set was obtained from a man aged 55-75 years with small cell lung cancer. The CDR3 runs from the conserved cysteine through the conserved F or W. A D gene is named only where the DNA matches it firmly. Not every row has a clone size; where given, it reads once, few, many or a size class.

clone size	D gene	V gene	J gene	CDR3 DNA	CDR3 protein
NA	NA	TRBV5-1	TRBJ2-5	TGCGCCAGCAGCCTTTTGGAGGGGGCCTTTAGAGAGACCCAGTACTTC	CASSLLEGAFRETQYF
NA	TRBD1	TRBV5-1	TRBJ2-5	TGCGCCAGCAGCCCCGGGACAGGGGGAGAGACCCAGTACTTC	CASSPGTGGETQYF
NA	NA	TRBV2	TRBJ1-5	TGTGCCAGCATCGGGCTTAGCAATCAGCCCCAGCATTTT	CASIGLSNQPQHF
NA	TRBD1	TRBV7-3	TRBJ2-3	TGTGCCAGCAGCCCCCGGGGCGGGACAGGGTCCACAGATACGCAGTATTTT	CASSPRGGTGSTDTQYF
NA	NA	TRBV9	TRBJ1-6	TGTGCCAGCAGCCCAGACACAGGGTATAATTCACCCCTCCACTTT	CASSPDTGYNSPLHF
NA	TRBD1	TRBV7-6	TRBJ1-1	TGTGCCAGCAGCTTTACAGGGGGCACTGAAGCTTTCTTT	CASSFTGGTEAFF
NA	NA	TRBV6-6	TRBJ1-1	TGTGCCAGCAGTTACTCTGACAGTGAATGGGACTTT	CASSYSDSEWDF
NA	TRBD2	TRBV9	TRBJ2-3	TGTGCCAGCAGCGATAGCCCTAGCGGGACTAGCACAGATATGCAGTATTTT	CASSDSPSGTSTDMQYF
NA	TRBD2	TRBV11-3	TRBJ2-1	TGTGCCAGCAGCTTAACTAGCGGGGACAATGAGCAGTTCTTC	CASSLTSGDNEQFF
NA	TRBD2	TRBV5-4	TRBJ2-7	TGTGCCAGCAGTATAGCGGGGGGGCAAGAGCAGTACTTC	CASSIAGGQEQYF
once	NA	TRBV14	TRBJ2-7	TGTGCCAGCAGCCCAGGACACGGTGCGCCCTACGAGCAGTACTTC	CASSPGHGAPYEQYF
once	NA	TRBV4-1	TRBJ1-5	TGCGCCAGCAGCCAAGATAGGGGTCAGCCCCAGCATTTT	CASSQDRGQPQHF
NA	NA	TRBV9	TRBJ2-7	TGTGCCAGCAGCGTAGCGGTGCAGCCCTACGAGCAGTACTTC	CASSVAVQPYEQYF
few	NA	TRBV7-2	TRBJ2-5	TGTGCCAGCAGCTTATCTGTACAAGAGACCCAGTACTTC	CASSLSVQETQYF
NA	NA	TRBV4-2	TRBJ2-7	TGTGCCAGCAGCCAAGGACTAGAATCCTACGAGCAGTACTTC	CASSQGLESYEQYF
NA	TRBD2	TRBV19	TRBJ2-2	TGTGCCAGTAGTCCCGGACTAGCGGGAGATGTCGCCGGGGAGCTGTTTTTT	CASSPGLAGDVAGELFF
NA	NA	TRBV6-1	TRBJ2-7	TGTGCCAGCAGCGCGCAGAATGGGGGTTCCTACGAGCAGTACTTC	CASSAQNGGSYEQYF
NA	TRBD2	TRBV7-9	TRBJ2-1	TGTGCCAGCAGCTTAGGTAGCGGGGGCTACAATGAGCAGTTCTTC	CASSLGSGGYNEQFF
NA	TRBD2	TRBV15	TRBJ2-7	TGTGCCACCAGCAGAGATCTGGGGACTAGCGCCTACGAGCAGTACTTC	CATSRDLGTSAYEQYF
NA	NA	TRBV18	TRBJ2-2	TGTGCCAGCTCACCGTCGGTAGCGGCGGTGACCGGGGAGCTGTTTTTT	CASSPSVAAVTGELFF
once	TRBD2	TRBV15	TRBJ2-5	TGTGCCACCAGCAGCAGTCGGGGGGTGGGAGAGACCCAGTACTTC	CATSSSRGVGETQYF
NA	NA	TRBV7-9	TRBJ2-7	TGTGCCAGCAGCTTAGGTTCCGTTAACCCCTACGAGCAGTACTTC	CASSLGSVNPYEQYF
NA	NA	TRBV5-6	TRBJ1-2	TGTGCCAGCAGCTTGGGAGGGTCTTTTGGCTACACCTTC	CASSLGGSFGYTF
NA	NA	TRBV19	TRBJ2-3	TGTGCCAGTAGTAAGAGCACAGATACGCAGTATTTT	CASSKSTDTQYF
NA	NA	TRBV9	TRBJ1-1	TGTGCCAGCAGCGTAGGTGGAGGGGTGGAAACTGAAGCTTTCTTT	CASSVGGGVETEAFF
once	NA	TRBV4-2	TRBJ1-1	TGTGCCAGCAGCCCGCCTTTGGGGAACACTGAAGCTTTCTTT	CASSPPLGNTEAFF
NA	NA	TRBV6-5	TRBJ1-2	TGTGCCAGCAGGCGGGACGGACCGAACTATGGCTACACCTTC	CASRRDGPNYGYTF
NA	TRBD1	TRBV7-9	TRBJ2-3	TGTGCCAGCAGCCCACAGGGGGATAGCACAGATACGCAGTATTTT	CASSPQGDSTDTQYF
NA	TRBD1	TRBV9	TRBJ1-4	TGTGCCAGCAGTGCTAGGACAGGGAATGAAAAACTGTTTTTT	CASSARTGNEKLFF
NA	NA	TRBV18	TRBJ1-1	TGTGCCAGCTCACGGGAGTCCGGGATTAACACTGAAGCTTTCTTT	CASSRESGINTEAFF
NA	TRBD2	TRBV7-2	TRBJ2-3	TGTGCCAGCAGCCCTGGGGGGGAGGGGCCCACAGATACGCAGTATTTT	CASSPGGEGPTDTQYF
NA	NA	TRBV11-2	TRBJ1-3	TGTGCCAGCAGCGGGCTCGGGGGGTCGGGAGGAAACACCATATATTTT	CASSGLGGSGGNTIYF
NA	NA	TRBV7-9	TRBJ2-2	TGTGCCAGCAGCTTAGCTCCGGGACAACCCACCGGGGAGCTGTTTTTT	CASSLAPGQPTGELFF
NA	TRBD1	TRBV19	TRBJ2-3	TGTGCCAGTAGTACCGACAGGGAAAGCACAGATACGCAGTATTTT	CASSTDRESTDTQYF
NA	NA	TRBV30	TRBJ2-7	TGTGCCTGGGGACGTTTTTCCTACGAGCAGTACTTC	CAWGRFSYEQYF
NA	NA	TRBV7-7	TRBJ2-7	TGTGCTAGCAGCTTAAGTCCTGGCAGGGAATACGAGCAGTACTTC	CASSLSPGREYEQYF
NA	NA	TRBV10-2	TRBJ1-3	TGCGCCAGCAGTGAACAAGATTCGGGAAACACCATATATTTT	CASSEQDSGNTIYF
NA	TRBD1	TRBV4-1	TRBJ2-6	TGCGCCAGCAGCCAAGACGGACAGGCATTCTCTGGGGCCAACGTCCTGACTTTC	CASSQDGQAFSGANVLTF
large	TRBD2	TRBV5-1	TRBJ2-1	TGCGCCAGCAGCCTCTCGGGACTAGGGCTTGGTAATGAGCAGTTCTTC	CASSLSGLGLGNEQFF
NA	NA	TRBV7-6	TRBJ2-3	TGTGCCAGCAGCCCGACGCCTAGCGCCACAGATACGCAGTATTTT	CASSPTPSATDTQYF
NA	NA	TRBV15	TRBJ1-1	TGTGCCACCAGCAGAGGGCGGGGAAACATGAACACTGAAGCTTTCTTT	CATSRGRGNMNTEAFF
NA	TRBD1	TRBV9	TRBJ2-3	TGTGCCAGCAGCCCGGACAGGTTGGAAGATACGCAGTATTTT	CASSPDRLEDTQYF
NA	TRBD1	TRBV6-5	TRBJ2-7	TGTGCCAGCAGTTACCAAGGACAGGGGATCTACGAGCAGTACTTC	CASSYQGQGIYEQYF
few	TRBD1	TRBV29-1	TRBJ1-2	TGCAGCGTTGAAGATTGGGTCGGGGACAGGGGGACGTATGGCTACACCTTC	CSVEDWVGDRGTYGYTF
NA	TRBD1	TRBV2	TRBJ1-6	TGTGCCAGCAGCCAGCGACAGGGTGGAAATTCACCCCTCCACTTT	CASSQRQGGNSPLHF
NA	TRBD2	TRBV20-1	TRBJ2-5	TGCAGTGCGGGGGGGCAAGAGACCCAGTACTTC	CSAGGQETQYF
NA	NA	TRBV30	TRBJ2-7	TGTGCCTGGAGTGGCCCCGGCTACGAGCAGTACTTC	CAWSGPGYEQYF
NA	NA	TRBV6-5	TRBJ2-7	TGTGCCAGCAGTTACGCCAGGGGCCACGAGCAGTACTTC	CASSYARGHEQYF
NA	NA	TRBV25-1	TRBJ2-2	TGTGCCAGCAGTGAATGGGGAGAGGACGCCGAGGAGCTGTTTTTT	CASSEWGEDAEELFF